Below, 28 T cell receptor beta chains from the same sample are listed, as sequenced in a study of identical twins. From the 5' RACE reads, TCRdb called clonotypes with MiXCR, one entry per CDR3 protein. The data show about 220,000 distinct CDR3 sequences, with around 8.1% seen just once and about 2% held by the top ten. The sample was also reused in another study, on yellow fever vaccine responses in identical twins.

The sample comprised memory (CD45RO+) T cells sorted from blood. These receptors were obtained from a woman between 18 and 29 years old in good health.

At least ten counts were recorded for this clonotype. This sequence joins TRBV12-3 or TRBV12-4 and TRBJ2-7, with D possibly TRBD2 on 5 matching bases. V lost 1 base to trimming and J lost 7 bases, with 8 bases between them. The CDR3 is made up of 12 amino acids. CDR3 DNA sequence: TGTGCCAGCAGTTTAGGGCCGGGGGAGCAGTACTTC. Translated, it gives CASSLGPGEQYF.

J is TRBJ2-7 and V is TRBV6-1; 8 nucleotides line up with TRBD1. The CDR3 consists of 15 residues. Trimming at V came to 2 bases and at J to 7 bases, leaving 10 bases not matched to a gene. In germline, CDR1 is MNHNS, CDR2 SASEGT. CDR3 nucleotide sequence: TGTGCCAGCAGTGAACTAGGACAGGGTAGAGGAGAGCAGTACTTC. It is translated as CASSELGQGRGEQYF.

This clonotype was detected ten times or more. J is TRBJ2-1 and V is TRBV12-5; TRBD2 agrees at 9 bases. The CDR3 consists of 17 residues. Trimming removed 4 bases from V and 6 bases from J; junction bases left unmatched: 13. The germline V gene encodes CDR1 LGHNT and CDR2 FRNRAP. The CDR3 loop reads CASGSGPLSGSSNEQFF. CDR3 nucleotide sequence: TGTGCTAGTGGTTCAGGACCTCTTAGCGGGAGTAGCAATGAGCAGTTCTTC.

This clonotype appeared a few times. The CDR3 region is CASSGRGIGVNIQYF. CDR3 nucleotide sequence: TGTGCCAGCAGTGGCCGGGGAATTGGGGTAAACATTCAGTACTTC. This chain uses TRBV25-1 with TRBJ2-4, with D maybe TRBD2 (5 bases). Germline V lookup: CDR1 MGHDK, CDR2 SYGVNS. The CDR3 totals 15 residues. The germline V and J ends were trimmed by 4 bases and 6 bases, with 16 bases remaining between them.

There are many counts of this clonotype. The CDR3 bases are TGTGCCAGCAGGGCCAGGGGGGAGAGTCAGCCCCAGCATTTT. Translated: CASRARGESQPQHF. J is TRBJ1-5 and V is TRBV6-1; TRBD1 agrees at 7 bases. With 6 bases clipped from V and 6 bases from J, the junction kept 8 bases outside the gene matches. This CDR3 spans 14 amino acids. Per germline, CDR1 MNHNS and CDR2 SASEGT.

This chain uses TRBV6-5 with TRBJ2-7; D not resolved. The CDR3 is 15 residues long. V shed 3 bases and J shed 1 base, with 13 bases lying between them. The V gene's germline CDR1 is MNHEY and CDR2 SVGAGI. The CDR3 is CASSYRVGPSYEQYF. CDR3 bases: TGTGCCAGCAGTTATCGGGTGGGCCCGTCCTACGAGCAGTACTTC.

This clonotype was counted ten times or more. The genes are TRBV5-1 and TRBJ1-1; TRBD1 matches at 7 bases. The CDR3 sequence is 16 residues long. Looked up from germline, CDR1 is SGHRS and CDR2 is YFSETQ. The V and J ends lost 0 bases and 3 bases, in that order; junction bases with no gene match: 8. In DNA form, the CDR3 reads TGCGCCAGCAGCTTGGCCGACAGGGTCTTCCACACTGAAGCTTTCTTT. It codes for CASSLADRVFHTEAFF.

DNA for the CDR3: TGTGCCAGCAGCCCGGGACTAGCGGGAGATGGGGCCAACGTCCTGACTTTC. It specifies CASSPGLAGDGANVLTF. The chain carries TRBV3-1 and TRBJ2-6; 14 nucleotides agree with TRBD2. V lost 4 bases to trimming and J lost 3 bases; unmatched junction nucleotides: 2. The CDR3 has 17 amino acids. Germline CDR1 is LGHDT and CDR2 is YNNKEL (reference sequence).

In its sample, this clonotype was seen many times. The chain has TRBV11-2 and TRBJ1-2; D not certain. The germline V and J ends were trimmed by 3 bases and 8 bases, with 10 bases remaining between them. Looked up from germline, CDR1 is SGHAT and CDR2 is FQNNGV. The CDR3 contains 12 residues. CDR3 region: CASSFTTAGYTF. The CDR3 DNA reads as TGTGCCAGCAGCTTTACGACCGCGGGCTACACCTTC.

This rearrangement joins TRBV20-1 to TRBJ1-2, with 8 bases fitting TRBD1. V was clipped by 6 bases and J by 4 bases; unmatched bases: 7. Germline lookup yields CDR1 DFQATT and CDR2 SNEGSKA (reference sequence). The CDR3 totals 13 residues. Here the CDR3 reads CSARRQGSYGYTF. Written as DNA, the CDR3 is TGCAGTGCGCGGCGACAGGGGAGCTATGGCTACACCTTC.

The V gene is TRBV29-1, the J gene TRBJ1-2; perhaps TRBD1 as D (6 bases). Germline V CDR1 and CDR2: SQVTM, ANQGSEA. V lost 5 bases, J lost 6 bases, and 16 bases lay in between. The CDR3 spans 13 residues. CDR3 in DNA: TGCAGCGTTATCGGGGGCGGGATGGATGGCTACACCTTC. This sequence encodes CSVIGGGMDGYTF.

This clonotype has at least ten counts. The genes are TRBV20-1 and TRBJ1-1; D not resolved. The germline V and J ends were trimmed by 3 bases and 1 base, with 3 bases remaining between them. The CDR3 is 11 residues long. The V gene's germline CDR1 is DFQATT and CDR2 SNEGSKA (reference sequence). The CDR3: CSASPNTEAFF. The CDR3 DNA follows: TGCAGTGCTAGCCCGAACACTGAAGCTTTCTTT.

This clonotype was seen a handful of times. The genes are TRBV10-3 and TRBJ2-7, with D tentatively TRBD1 (5 bases). The CDR3 spans 13 residues. Germline V gene sequence: CDR1 ENHRY, CDR2 SYGVKD. With 7 bases removed from V and 2 bases from J, the gap between germline ends came to 12 bases. DNA of the CDR3: TGTGCCATCAACCCCGGACATACCTACGAGCAGTACTTC. It yields the protein CAINPGHTYEQYF.

The chain has TRBV15 and TRBJ2-5, with D possibly being TRBD1 (6 bases). V was pared by 4 bases and J by 2 bases, with 11 bases between. Germline values: CDR1 LNHNV, CDR2 YYDKDF (reference sequence). This CDR3 has 14 amino acids. The CDR3 nucleotides are TGTGCCACCAGCACCGGACAGCTACAAGAGACCCAGTACTTC. Translated, it gives CATSTGQLQETQYF.

This sequence joins TRBV4-1 and TRBJ2-5; D gene uncertain. The CDR3 totals 16 residues. The ends were cut back, 0 bases at V and 5 bases at J, with 16 bases in the middle. From germline, CDR1 is MGHRA and CDR2 YSYEKL. In DNA form, the CDR3 reads TGCGCCAGCAGCCAAGATTCGGCCAGGAGTTTGGAGACCCAGTACTTC. Amino acids: CASSQDSARSLETQYF.

There are many counts of this clonotype. The gene calls are TRBV2 and TRBJ2-1, with D unresolved. Between the trimmed V and J ends, which lost 8 bases and 5 bases, there was a span of 10 bases. Germline V lookup: CDR1 SNHLY, CDR2 FYNNEI. The CDR3 has 12 amino acids. The CDR3 sequence is CASHRANNEQFF. In DNA form, the CDR3 reads TGTGCCAGCCACCGGGCCAACAATGAGCAGTTCTTC.

This clonotype was found a few times. The V call is TRBV7-2, the J call TRBJ2-4; 10 bases are a match to TRBD2. Germline CDR1 is SGHTA and CDR2 is FQGNSA. CDR3 size: 14 residues. The V segment lost 5 bases and the J segment 7 bases; nucleotides outside the gene matches: 5. CDR3 residues: CASSRSGRGNIQYF. DNA of the CDR3: TGTGCCAGCAGCCGAAGCGGGAGGGGGAACATTCAGTACTTC.

The chain has TRBV20-1 and TRBJ1-2, with D tentatively TRBD1 (6 bases). CDR1 and CDR2 (germline): DFQATT, SNEGSKA (reference sequence). V was pared by 0 bases and J by 4 bases, with 21 bases between. The CDR3 is 17 amino acids. The CDR3 loop is CSARELPGQERGYGYTF. CDR3 nucleotide sequence: TGCAGTGCTAGAGAGCTACCGGGACAAGAGAGGGGCTATGGCTACACCTTC.

This clonotype was seen repeatedly, ten times or more. The chain combines TRBV3-1 with TRBJ1-1; the D gene is possibly TRBD1 (6 bases). CDR3 length: 13 residues. Trimming cost V 0 bases and J 11 bases, with 13 bases left between them. Germline values: CDR1 LGHDT, CDR2 YNNKEL (reference sequence). CDR3 amino acids: CASSQDEGGGAFF. In DNA, the CDR3 is TGTGCCAGCAGCCAAGATGAGGGCGGGGGCGCTTTCTTT.

This clonotype was seen ten or more times. The V call is TRBV12-3 or TRBV12-4, the J call TRBJ1-4, with D unresolved. This CDR3 spans 14 amino acids. V was trimmed by 1 base and J by 0 bases, leaving 3 bases between them. The CDR3 sequence is CASSLVATNEKLFF. CDR3 in DNA: TGTGCCAGCAGTTTAGTCGCAACTAATGAAAAACTGTTTTTT.

Many counts were recorded for this clonotype. The rearrangement joins TRBV12-3 or TRBV12-4 to TRBJ2-5, with 7 bases fitting TRBD1. CDR3 length: 14 residues. Unmatched junction bases numbered 1, after V lost 3 bases and J lost 0 bases. The CDR3 DNA sequence: TGTGCCAGCAGTTTGGACAGGTACCAAGAGACCCAGTACTTC. Protein product: CASSLDRYQETQYF.

This clonotype has at least ten counts. V gene TRBV29-1 combines with J gene TRBJ2-1; 13 bases line up with TRBD2. Per germline, CDR1 SQVTM and CDR2 ANQGSEA. Losses at the gene ends were 5 bases for V and 9 bases for J; bases not matched to a gene: 10. This CDR3 is 15 amino acids long. CDR3 sequence: CSVKITSGRASEQFF. The CDR3, as DNA: TGCAGCGTTAAAATAACTAGCGGGAGGGCCAGTGAGCAGTTCTTC.

This clonotype was picked up many times. The J gene is TRBJ2-2, the V gene TRBV27; 7 nucleotides line up with TRBD1. Unmatched junction bases numbered 3, after V lost 5 bases and J lost 0 bases. Germline V gene data show CDR1 as MNHEY and CDR2 as SMNVEV (reference sequence). This CDR3 has 15 amino acids. CDR3 in amino acids: CASSHGQANTGELFF. DNA of the CDR3: TGTGCCAGCAGTCACGGACAGGCGAACACCGGGGAGCTGTTTTTT.

The table lists this clonotype with many counts. V usage is TRBV5-4 and J usage is TRBJ2-1; 7 positions match TRBD2. There are 15 residues in the CDR3. V trimming: 3 bases; J trimming: 7 bases; junction bases outside the gene matches: 10. Per germline, CDR1 SGHNT and CDR2 YYREEE (reference sequence). The CDR3 spells CASSSLASKVNEQFF. CDR3 in DNA: TGTGCCAGCAGCTCACTAGCGTCAAAGGTGAATGAGCAGTTCTTC.

V usage is TRBV12-3 or TRBV12-4 and J usage is TRBJ1-5; TRBD1 is a possible D gene (5 bases). This CDR3 is built from 14 residues. Trimming cost V 7 bases and J 0 bases, with 10 bases left between them. The CDR3 bases are TGTGCCAGCAAGCCAGGGATTAGCAATCAGCCCCAGCATTTT. Translation gives CASKPGISNQPQHF.

This clonotype turned up a few times. The chain recombines TRBV6-2 or TRBV6-3 with TRBJ2-7; 8 nucleotides agree with TRBD1. J gave up 3 bases and V 8 bases, and 3 bases lay outside the gene matches. The CDR3 is 12 amino acids. Germline V gene data show CDR1 as MNHEY and CDR2 as SVGEGT. The chain's CDR3 is CASGQGLYEQYF. As DNA, the CDR3 is TGTGCCAGCGGACAGGGCCTCTACGAGCAGTACTTC.

The genes are TRBV3-1 and TRBJ2-1; no clear D gene. The CDR3 has 11 amino acids. Germline V gene data show CDR1 as LGHDT and CDR2 as YNNKEL (reference sequence). With 7 bases removed from V and 4 bases from J, the gap between germline ends came to 5 bases. The CDR3 coding sequence is TGTGCCAGCATGGGGTACAATGAGCAGTTCTTC. Amino acid sequence: CASMGYNEQFF.

There are many counts of this clonotype. This chain links TRBV3-1 with TRBJ2-2; TRBD2 matches 14 bases. V shed 0 bases, J shed 5 bases, and the junction held 5 bases outside the gene matches. The CDR3 covers 18 residues. CDR1 and CDR2 (germline): LGHDT, YNNKEL (reference sequence). CDR3 sequence: CASSQDSGLAGGTGELFF. The CDR3 coding sequence is TGTGCCAGCAGCCAAGATTCCGGACTAGCGGGAGGAACCGGGGAGCTGTTTTTT.